This TCR beta chain was sequenced in a study of blood T cell repertoires in COVID-19. As for the study in general: Both acute and convalescent COVID-19 samples were obtained from the United States, Italy and Spain. PBMCs, B-cell-depleted T cells, or T cells provided the cDNA or gDNA that made up the material.

CDR1 is MNHEY, CDR2 SMNVEV, per germline (reference sequence). The ends lost 6 bases at V and 7 bases at J; junction bases unmatched: 8. The CDR3 has 14 residues. Per the original data handling: Reference gene primer amplification in the assay estimated nucleated cell counts. The data were produced by immunoSEQ multiplex PCR, yet TCRdb's version contains in-frame clones alone and is incomplete. V and J calls and clone size follow that table, whereas D and trimming were derived from the DNA. This sample has some 110,000 clones, with around 74% found just once. Only a few counts were recorded for this clone.

Input material: peripheral blood. This receptor was identified in a woman in her 70s with acute or convalescent COVID-19. This chain connects TRBV27 to TRBJ1-5, with 8 bases that match TRBD1. DNA for the CDR3: TGTGCCAGCAGCCTAGGACAGGGCGGACAGCCCCAGCATTTT. This translates into CASSLGQGGQPQHF.